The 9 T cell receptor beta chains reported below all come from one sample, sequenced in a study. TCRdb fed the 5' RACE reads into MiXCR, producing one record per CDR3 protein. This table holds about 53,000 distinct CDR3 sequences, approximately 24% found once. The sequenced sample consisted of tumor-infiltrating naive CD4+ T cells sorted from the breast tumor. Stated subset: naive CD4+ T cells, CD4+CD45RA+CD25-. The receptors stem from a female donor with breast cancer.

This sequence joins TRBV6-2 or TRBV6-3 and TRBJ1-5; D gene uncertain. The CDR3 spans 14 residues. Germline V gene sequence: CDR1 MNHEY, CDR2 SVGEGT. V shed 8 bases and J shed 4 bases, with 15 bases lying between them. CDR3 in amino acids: CASAVRGANQPQHF. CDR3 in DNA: TGTGCCAGCGCCGTGCGAGGTGCGAATCAGCCCCAGCATTTT.

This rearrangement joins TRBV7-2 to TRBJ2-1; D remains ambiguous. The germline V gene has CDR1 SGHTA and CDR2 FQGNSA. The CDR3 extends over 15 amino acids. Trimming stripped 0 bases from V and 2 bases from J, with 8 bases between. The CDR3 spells CASSLAGVAYNEQFF. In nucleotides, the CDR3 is TGTGCCAGCAGCTTAGCCGGAGTCGCCTACAATGAGCAGTTCTTC.

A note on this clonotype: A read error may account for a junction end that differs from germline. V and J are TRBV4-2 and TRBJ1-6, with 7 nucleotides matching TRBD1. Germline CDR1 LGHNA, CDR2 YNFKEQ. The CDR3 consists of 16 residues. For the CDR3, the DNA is TGTGCCAGCAACCAAGTCTCCCAGGGGGAAGGCTCACCCCTCCACTTT. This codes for CASNQVSQGEGSPLHF.

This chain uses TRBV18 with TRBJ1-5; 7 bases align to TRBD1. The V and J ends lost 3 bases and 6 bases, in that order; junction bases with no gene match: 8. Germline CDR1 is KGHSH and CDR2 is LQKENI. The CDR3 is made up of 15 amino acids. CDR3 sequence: CASSPERGLIQPQHF. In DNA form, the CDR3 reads TGTGCCAGCTCACCGGAAAGGGGGCTTATTCAGCCCCAGCATTTT.

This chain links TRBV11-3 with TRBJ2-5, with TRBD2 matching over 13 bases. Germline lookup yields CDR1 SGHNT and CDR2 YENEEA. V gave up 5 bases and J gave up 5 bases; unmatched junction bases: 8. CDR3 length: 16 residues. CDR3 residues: CASSRSGTSGAETQYF. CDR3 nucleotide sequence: TGTGCCAGCAGCCGATCCGGGACTAGCGGGGCGGAGACCCAGTACTTC.

The DNA for the CDR3 is TGTGCCAGCAGTTTCGACAGCTTCTCTGGAAACACCATATATTTT. This encodes CASSFDSFSGNTIYF. The chain has TRBV6-6 and TRBJ1-3; D possibly corresponds to TRBD1 (5 bases). Between the trimmed V and J ends, which lost 4 bases and 0 bases, there was a span of 10 bases. The CDR3 runs to 15 residues. Germline V gene lookup returns CDR1 MNHNY and CDR2 SVGAGI (reference sequence).

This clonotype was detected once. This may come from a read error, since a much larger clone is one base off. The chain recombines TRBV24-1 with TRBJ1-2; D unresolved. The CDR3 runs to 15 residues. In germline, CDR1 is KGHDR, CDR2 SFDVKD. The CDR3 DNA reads TGTGCCACCGGTGATCAGGCGACCGCTAACTATGGCTACACCTTC. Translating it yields CATGDQATANYGYTF.

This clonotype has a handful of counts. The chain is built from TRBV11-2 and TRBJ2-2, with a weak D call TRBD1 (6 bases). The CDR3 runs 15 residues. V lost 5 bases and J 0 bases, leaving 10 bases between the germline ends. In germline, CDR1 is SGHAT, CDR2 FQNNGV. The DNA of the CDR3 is TGTGCCAGCAGCCCAGGGGATACGAACACCGGGGAGCTGTTTTTT. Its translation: CASSPGDTNTGELFF.

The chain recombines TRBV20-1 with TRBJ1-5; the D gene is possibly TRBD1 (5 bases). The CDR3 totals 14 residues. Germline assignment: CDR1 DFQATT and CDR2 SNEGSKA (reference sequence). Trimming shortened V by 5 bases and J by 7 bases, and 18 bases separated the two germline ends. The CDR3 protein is CSAGGRRQIQPQHF. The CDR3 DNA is TGCAGTGCTGGGGGAAGGAGGCAGATCCAGCCCCAGCATTTT.